The rows below give T cell receptor beta chains drawn from one sample of a study of T-cell reconstitution after alpha-beta-depleted transplantation in children. Each CDR3 protein is one row after TCRdb ran MiXCR on the PCR reads. The sample gives some 500,000 distinct CDR3 sequences, around a third of which show up once; 2.4% is in the top ten. The sample consisted of PBMCs from the stem cell graft donor, taken from the stem cell graft. The receptors derive from a human donor who donated a stem cell graft to a child with aplastic anemia. Each CDR3 is given with its conserved first and last residue. Each record gives: CDR3 protein, CDR3 DNA, D gene, J gene, clone size, V gene. D genes are given only for firm matches. Rows give clone size only sometimes, using once, few, many, or a class for an expanded clone.

CDR3aa: CAISGFGTVYGYTF
CDR3nt: TGTGCCATCAGTGGGTTCGGGACAGTCTATGGCTACACCTTC
d_gene: TRBD1
j_gene: TRBJ1-2
abundance: NA
v_gene: TRBV10-3

CDR3aa: CSAPIHVNTEAFF
CDR3nt: TGCAGTGCCCCGATACACGTTAACACTGAAGCTTTCTTT
d_gene: NA
j_gene: TRBJ1-1
abundance: many
v_gene: TRBV20-1

CDR3aa: CASSSTGTLMNTEAFF
CDR3nt: TGTGCCAGCAGCTCGACAGGGACCCTAATGAACACTGAAGCTTTCTTT
d_gene: TRBD1
j_gene: TRBJ1-1
abundance: few
v_gene: TRBV7-9

CDR3aa: CASSLDQNAGNTIYF
CDR3nt: TGTGCCAGCAGCTTGGACCAAAACGCGGGAAACACCATATATTTT
d_gene: NA
j_gene: TRBJ1-3
abundance: NA
v_gene: TRBV7-2

CDR3aa: CASSSDRPTEAFF
CDR3nt: TGTGCCAGTAGTTCCGACAGACCCACTGAAGCTTTCTTT
d_gene: NA
j_gene: TRBJ1-1
abundance: NA
v_gene: TRBV19

CDR3aa: CATSRTGGSTGELFF
CDR3nt: TGTGCCACCAGCCGGACAGGGGGTAGCACCGGGGAGCTGTTTTTT
d_gene: TRBD1
j_gene: TRBJ2-2
abundance: NA
v_gene: TRBV15

CDR3aa: CASRPTGDFSNQPQHF
CDR3nt: TGCGCCAGCAGGCCAACAGGGGACTTTAGCAATCAGCCCCAGCATTTT
d_gene: TRBD1
j_gene: TRBJ1-5
abundance: NA
v_gene: TRBV4-3

CDR3aa: CASSQLVGGSGDTIYF
CDR3nt: TGTGCCAGCAGCCAACTCGTGGGGGGTTCTGGAGACACCATATATTTT
d_gene: NA
j_gene: TRBJ1-3
abundance: NA
v_gene: TRBV7-2

CDR3aa: CASSFAGGADEQFF
CDR3nt: TGTGCCAGCAGTTTTGCGGGAGGGGCGGATGAGCAGTTCTTC
d_gene: TRBD2
j_gene: TRBJ2-1
abundance: NA
v_gene: TRBV12-3/TRBV12-4

CDR3aa: CASRPQGANTGELFF
CDR3nt: TGTGCCAGCAGACCACAGGGAGCGAACACCGGGGAGCTGTTTTTT
d_gene: NA
j_gene: TRBJ2-2
abundance: few
v_gene: TRBV12-3/TRBV12-4

CDR3aa: CASSLRGSGGYGNEQFF
CDR3nt: TGCGCCAGCAGCCTTAGAGGTAGCGGGGGGTACGGAAATGAGCAGTTCTTC
d_gene: TRBD2
j_gene: TRBJ2-1
abundance: NA
v_gene: TRBV5-1

CDR3aa: CASSLKVGGNEQFF
CDR3nt: TGCGCCAGCAGCTTGAAGGTTGGGGGGAATGAGCAGTTCTTC
d_gene: NA
j_gene: TRBJ2-1
abundance: NA
v_gene: TRBV5-1

CDR3aa: CASSLGQGGGNQPQHF
CDR3nt: TGTGCCAGCAGCTTAGGACAGGGGGGAGGCAATCAGCCCCAGCATTTT
d_gene: TRBD1
j_gene: TRBJ1-5
abundance: NA
v_gene: TRBV7-8

CDR3aa: CSARGRPQAGDQPQHF
CDR3nt: TGCAGTGCTAGAGGAAGACCACAGGCAGGAGATCAGCCCCAGCATTTT
d_gene: NA
j_gene: TRBJ1-5
abundance: NA
v_gene: TRBV20-1

CDR3aa: CSVAEPIEAFF
CDR3nt: TGCAGCGTTGCTGAACCGATTGAAGCTTTCTTT
d_gene: NA
j_gene: TRBJ1-1
abundance: few
v_gene: TRBV29-1

CDR3aa: CASRMDRASYNEQFF
CDR3nt: TGTGCCAGCAGAATGGACAGGGCCTCGTACAATGAGCAGTTCTTC
d_gene: TRBD1
j_gene: TRBJ2-1
abundance: few
v_gene: TRBV6-2/TRBV6-3

CDR3aa: CASTNLYTSTSGKSSYNEQFF
CDR3nt: TGTGCCAGTACCAACTTATATACCTCGACTAGCGGTAAGAGCTCCTACAATGAGCAGTTCTTC
d_gene: TRBD2
j_gene: TRBJ2-1
abundance: NA
v_gene: TRBV19

CDR3aa: CSAREDNEQFF
CDR3nt: TGCAGTGCTAGGGAAGACAATGAGCAGTTCTTC
d_gene: NA
j_gene: TRBJ2-1
abundance: many
v_gene: TRBV20-1

CDR3aa: CASSGLAGVTGELFF
CDR3nt: TGTGCCAGTTCGGGACTAGCGGGAGTCACCGGGGAGCTGTTTTTT
d_gene: TRBD2
j_gene: TRBJ2-2
abundance: NA
v_gene: TRBV27

CDR3aa: CASSMGTGIYNEQFF
CDR3nt: TGTGCCAGTAGTATGGGGACAGGGATTTACAATGAGCAGTTCTTC
d_gene: TRBD1
j_gene: TRBJ2-1
abundance: few
v_gene: TRBV19

CDR3aa: CASSRQGLMVNTEAFF
CDR3nt: TGTGCCAGCAGTCGACAGGGCCTTATGGTAAACACTGAAGCTTTCTTT
d_gene: TRBD1
j_gene: TRBJ1-1
abundance: few
v_gene: TRBV12-3/TRBV12-4

CDR3aa: CAISDWDYHTDTQYF
CDR3nt: TGTGCCATCAGTGATTGGGACTACCACACAGATACGCAGTATTTT
d_gene: TRBD2
j_gene: TRBJ2-3
abundance: NA
v_gene: TRBV10-3

CDR3aa: CSAREGGAKNIQYF
CDR3nt: TGCAGTGCCAGAGAGGGGGGAGCCAAAAACATTCAGTACTTC
d_gene: NA
j_gene: TRBJ2-4
abundance: NA
v_gene: TRBV20-1

CDR3aa: CSASAGGAGTEAFF
CDR3nt: TGCAGCGCCAGTGCAGGGGGCGCCGGCACTGAAGCTTTCTTT
d_gene: TRBD1
j_gene: TRBJ1-1
abundance: NA
v_gene: TRBV29-1

CDR3aa: CSVVDQPSGANVLTF
CDR3nt: TGCAGCGTTGTTGATCAGCCTTCTGGGGCCAACGTCCTGACTTTC
d_gene: NA
j_gene: TRBJ2-6
abundance: NA
v_gene: TRBV29-1

CDR3aa: CATSDPSRGSYTDTQYF
CDR3nt: TGTGCCACCAGTGATCCCTCACGCGGGAGTTATACAGATACGCAGTATTTT
d_gene: TRBD2
j_gene: TRBJ2-3
abundance: few
v_gene: TRBV24-1

CDR3aa: CASSPRTSAADEQFF
CDR3nt: TGTGCCAGCAGCCCGCGGACTAGCGCGGCGGATGAGCAGTTCTTC
d_gene: TRBD2
j_gene: TRBJ2-1
abundance: NA
v_gene: TRBV7-7

CDR3aa: CSAYVGSSGNTIYF
CDR3nt: TGCAGTGCCTATGTGGGCAGCTCTGGAAACACCATATATTTT
d_gene: NA
j_gene: TRBJ1-3
abundance: few
v_gene: TRBV20-1

CDR3aa: CSADLGQERYGYTF
CDR3nt: TGCAGTGCTGACTTGGGACAGGAGAGATATGGCTACACCTTC
d_gene: TRBD1
j_gene: TRBJ1-2
abundance: NA
v_gene: TRBV20-1

CDR3aa: CASSLAGAYTGELFF
CDR3nt: TGTGCCAGCAGCTTAGCGGGAGCCTACACCGGGGAGCTGTTTTTT
d_gene: TRBD2
j_gene: TRBJ2-2
abundance: few
v_gene: TRBV12-3/TRBV12-4

CDR3aa: CASSVSASTADTQYF
CDR3nt: TGTGCCAGCAGCGTCTCCGCGAGTACTGCAGATACGCAGTATTTT
d_gene: NA
j_gene: TRBJ2-3
abundance: once
v_gene: TRBV9

CDR3aa: CASSLGSGMEAFF
CDR3nt: TGCGCCAGCAGCTTGGGTAGTGGGATGGAAGCTTTCTTT
d_gene: NA
j_gene: TRBJ1-1
abundance: NA
v_gene: TRBV5-1

CDR3aa: CASTRGGAGTDTQYF
CDR3nt: TGTGCCAGCACCCGAGGGGGGGCTGGCACAGATACGCAGTATTTT
d_gene: NA
j_gene: TRBJ2-3
abundance: few
v_gene: TRBV25-1

CDR3aa: CASSYGDSPLHF
CDR3nt: TGTGCCAGCAGTTACGGAGATTCACCCCTCCACTTT
d_gene: NA
j_gene: TRBJ1-6
abundance: NA
v_gene: TRBV7-9

CDR3aa: CASSQSGLAPSSYEQYF
CDR3nt: TGTGCCAGCAGCCAAAGCGGACTAGCGCCCAGCTCCTACGAGCAGTACTTC
d_gene: TRBD2
j_gene: TRBJ2-7
abundance: NA
v_gene: TRBV3-1

CDR3aa: CASSQVGGQGSSGTQYF
CDR3nt: TGTGCCAGCAGCCAAGTTGGGGGACAGGGGTCCTCGGGGACCCAGTACTTC
d_gene: TRBD1
j_gene: TRBJ2-5
abundance: few
v_gene: TRBV4-2

CDR3aa: CATSSQETEAFF
CDR3nt: TGTGCCACCAGCTCCCAGGAGACTGAAGCTTTCTTT
d_gene: NA
j_gene: TRBJ1-1
abundance: few
v_gene: TRBV15

CDR3aa: CASSPNLPPANTQYF
CDR3nt: TGTGCCAGCAGTCCTAATTTGCCCCCGGCAAATACGCAGTATTTT
d_gene: NA
j_gene: TRBJ2-3
abundance: few
v_gene: TRBV12-3/TRBV12-4

CDR3aa: CASSQVAGFNEKLFF
CDR3nt: TGTGCCAGCAGCCAAGTGGCGGGTTTTAATGAAAAACTGTTTTTT
d_gene: NA
j_gene: TRBJ1-4
abundance: NA
v_gene: TRBV7-2

CDR3aa: CASSKSGGESYEQYF
CDR3nt: TGTGCCAGCAGCAAAAGCGGGGGAGAGTCCTACGAGCAGTACTTC
d_gene: NA
j_gene: TRBJ2-7
abundance: NA
v_gene: TRBV21-1

CDR3aa: CASTNGGRRTDTQYF
CDR3nt: TGTGCCAGCACCAACGGCGGGAGGCGCACAGATACGCAGTATTTT
d_gene: TRBD2
j_gene: TRBJ2-3
abundance: NA
v_gene: TRBV9

CDR3aa: CASSPGTGALPQHF
CDR3nt: TGTGCCAGCAGTCCCGGGACAGGGGCTTTGCCCCAGCATTTT
d_gene: TRBD1
j_gene: TRBJ1-5
abundance: NA
v_gene: TRBV12-3/TRBV12-4

CDR3aa: CASSFASPDTQYF
CDR3nt: TGTGCCAGCAGTTTCGCGTCCCCAGATACGCAGTATTTT
d_gene: NA
j_gene: TRBJ2-3
abundance: NA
v_gene: TRBV7-2

CDR3aa: CSALNLAGEAYNEQFF
CDR3nt: TGCAGTGCTCTCAATCTAGCGGGAGAAGCATACAATGAGCAGTTCTTC
d_gene: TRBD2
j_gene: TRBJ2-1
abundance: few
v_gene: TRBV20-1

CDR3aa: CASSSDRPGELFF
CDR3nt: TGTGCCAGCAGCTCCGACAGGCCCGGGGAGCTGTTTTTT
d_gene: NA
j_gene: TRBJ2-2
abundance: few
v_gene: TRBV5-6

CDR3aa: CSARDTRLGYEQYF
CDR3nt: TGCAGTGCTAGGGACACCAGGTTAGGCTACGAGCAGTACTTC
d_gene: NA
j_gene: TRBJ2-7
abundance: many
v_gene: TRBV20-1